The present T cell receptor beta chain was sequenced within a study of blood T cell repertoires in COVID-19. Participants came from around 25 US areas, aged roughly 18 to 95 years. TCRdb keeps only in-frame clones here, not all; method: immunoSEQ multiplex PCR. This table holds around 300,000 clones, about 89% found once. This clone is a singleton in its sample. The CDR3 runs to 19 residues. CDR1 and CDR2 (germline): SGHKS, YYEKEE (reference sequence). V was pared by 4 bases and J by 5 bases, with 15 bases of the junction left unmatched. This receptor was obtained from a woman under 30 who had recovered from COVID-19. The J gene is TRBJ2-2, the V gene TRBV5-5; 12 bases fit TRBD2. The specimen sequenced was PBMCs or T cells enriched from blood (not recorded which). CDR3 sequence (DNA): TGTGCCAGCAGCCCAGAATGGGTTCTAGCGGGAGGGGCAACCGGGGAGCTGTTTTTT. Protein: CASSPEWVLAGGATGELFF. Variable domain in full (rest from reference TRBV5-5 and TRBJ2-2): DAGVTQSPTHLIKTRGQQVTLRCSPISGHKSVSWYQQVLGQGPQFIFQYYEKEERGRGNFPDRFSARQFPNYSSELNVNALLLGDSALYLCASSPEWVLAGGATGELFFGEGSRLTVL.